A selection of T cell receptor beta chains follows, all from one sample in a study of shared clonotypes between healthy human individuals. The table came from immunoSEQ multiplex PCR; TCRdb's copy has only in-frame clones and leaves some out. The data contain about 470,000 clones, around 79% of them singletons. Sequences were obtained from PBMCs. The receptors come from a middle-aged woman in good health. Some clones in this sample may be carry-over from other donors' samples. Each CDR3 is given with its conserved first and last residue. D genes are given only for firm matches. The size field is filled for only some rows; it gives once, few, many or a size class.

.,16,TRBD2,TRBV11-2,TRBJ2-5,TGTGCCAGCAGCCCCACAGTAGCGGGAGGTTCGGAGACCCAGTACTTC,CASSPTVAGGSETQYF
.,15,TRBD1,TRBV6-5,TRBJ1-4,TGTGCCAGCAGTTACGCGACAGGGGGCCGTGAAAAACTGTTTTTT,CASSYATGGREKLFF
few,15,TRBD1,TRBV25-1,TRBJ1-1,TGTGCCAGCAGTGCAACAGGGGCGGGGCACACTGAAGCTTTCTTT,CASSATGAGHTEAFF
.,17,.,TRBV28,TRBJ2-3,TGTGCCAGCAGCAAAACCCTCGGGGTAATGGGCACAGATACGCAGTATTTT,CASSKTLGVMGTDTQYF
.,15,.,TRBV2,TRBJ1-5,TGTGCCAGCAGCAGTGAGGGACGACTCAATCAGCCCCAGCATTTT,CASSSEGRLNQPQHF
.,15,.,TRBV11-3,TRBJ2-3,TGTGCCAGCAGCTCAGATACAAAGAACACAGATACGCAGTATTTT,CASSSDTKNTDTQYF
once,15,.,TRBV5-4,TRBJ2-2,TGTGCCAGCAGCTTAGGGGGGAGGGACGCCGGGGAGCTGTTTTTT,CASSLGGRDAGELFF
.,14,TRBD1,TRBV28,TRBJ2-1,TGTGCCAGCAGACGACAGGGGGCGTACAATGAGCAGTTCTTC,CASRRQGAYNEQFF
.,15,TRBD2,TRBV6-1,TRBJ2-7,TGTGCCAGCAGTGATGCAGCGGGAGGGCCGGACGAGCAGTACTTC,CASSDAAGGPDEQYF
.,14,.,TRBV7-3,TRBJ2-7,TGTGCCAGCAGCCCCGGATGGGGGAGCTACGAGCAGTACTTC,CASSPGWGSYEQYF
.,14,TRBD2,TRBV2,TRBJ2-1,TGTGCCAGCAGGGTCCTAGCGGGAGCCGATGAGCAGTTCTTC,CASRVLAGADEQFF
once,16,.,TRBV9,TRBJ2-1,TGTGCCAGCAGCCTGGAGGGGGATAGGGTCGGCCATGAGCAGTTCTTC,CASSLEGDRVGHEQFF
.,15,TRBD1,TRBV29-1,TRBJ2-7,TGCAGCGTGATGACAGGGGGTCTTAGCTCCTACGAGCAGTACTTC,CSVMTGGLSSYEQYF
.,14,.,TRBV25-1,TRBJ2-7,TGTGCCAGCAGTGACCTGACAGAAGCATACGAGCAGTACTTC,CASSDLTEAYEQYF
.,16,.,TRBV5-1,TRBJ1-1,TGCGCCAGCAGCTTGTCGGCAAGCGGGGATGGCACTGAAGCTTTCTTT,CASSLSASGDGTEAFF
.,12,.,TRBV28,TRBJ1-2,TGTGCCAGCACTCTCGCTGGCAGCCCCTCCACCTTC,CASTLAGSPSTF